This T cell receptor beta chain derives from a study of identifying expanded T cells in peripheral blood. Findings and limits, study-wide: Two-week clone count variance significantly increased as total template count grew. Differentially abundant clones: 1 to 1.5 between replicates, 15 to 17 at roughly 2 weeks, around 20 at four.

This CDR3 spans 16 amino acids. Germline CDR1 reads SGHDT; CDR2 reads YYEEEE. Trimming took 6 bases from V and 0 from J, leaving 16 bases between them. A remark on this clone: Its antigen is undetermined.

The data were produced by immunoSEQ multiplex PCR, yet TCRdb's version contains in-frame clones alone and is incomplete. The data contain over 85,000 clones, 70% to 90% of them singletons. Healthy donors had no documented immune events, such as infections, while sampled. The V and J genes are TRBV5-6 and TRBJ2-4; D gene unclear. Material for sequencing was blood. The sequence was obtained from a person between 18 and 75 years old in good health. Here the CDR3 reads CASNANRILAKNIQYF. The CDR3 region has the DNA TGTGCCAGCAATGCCAACCGGATACTAGCCAAAAACATTCAGTACTTC.